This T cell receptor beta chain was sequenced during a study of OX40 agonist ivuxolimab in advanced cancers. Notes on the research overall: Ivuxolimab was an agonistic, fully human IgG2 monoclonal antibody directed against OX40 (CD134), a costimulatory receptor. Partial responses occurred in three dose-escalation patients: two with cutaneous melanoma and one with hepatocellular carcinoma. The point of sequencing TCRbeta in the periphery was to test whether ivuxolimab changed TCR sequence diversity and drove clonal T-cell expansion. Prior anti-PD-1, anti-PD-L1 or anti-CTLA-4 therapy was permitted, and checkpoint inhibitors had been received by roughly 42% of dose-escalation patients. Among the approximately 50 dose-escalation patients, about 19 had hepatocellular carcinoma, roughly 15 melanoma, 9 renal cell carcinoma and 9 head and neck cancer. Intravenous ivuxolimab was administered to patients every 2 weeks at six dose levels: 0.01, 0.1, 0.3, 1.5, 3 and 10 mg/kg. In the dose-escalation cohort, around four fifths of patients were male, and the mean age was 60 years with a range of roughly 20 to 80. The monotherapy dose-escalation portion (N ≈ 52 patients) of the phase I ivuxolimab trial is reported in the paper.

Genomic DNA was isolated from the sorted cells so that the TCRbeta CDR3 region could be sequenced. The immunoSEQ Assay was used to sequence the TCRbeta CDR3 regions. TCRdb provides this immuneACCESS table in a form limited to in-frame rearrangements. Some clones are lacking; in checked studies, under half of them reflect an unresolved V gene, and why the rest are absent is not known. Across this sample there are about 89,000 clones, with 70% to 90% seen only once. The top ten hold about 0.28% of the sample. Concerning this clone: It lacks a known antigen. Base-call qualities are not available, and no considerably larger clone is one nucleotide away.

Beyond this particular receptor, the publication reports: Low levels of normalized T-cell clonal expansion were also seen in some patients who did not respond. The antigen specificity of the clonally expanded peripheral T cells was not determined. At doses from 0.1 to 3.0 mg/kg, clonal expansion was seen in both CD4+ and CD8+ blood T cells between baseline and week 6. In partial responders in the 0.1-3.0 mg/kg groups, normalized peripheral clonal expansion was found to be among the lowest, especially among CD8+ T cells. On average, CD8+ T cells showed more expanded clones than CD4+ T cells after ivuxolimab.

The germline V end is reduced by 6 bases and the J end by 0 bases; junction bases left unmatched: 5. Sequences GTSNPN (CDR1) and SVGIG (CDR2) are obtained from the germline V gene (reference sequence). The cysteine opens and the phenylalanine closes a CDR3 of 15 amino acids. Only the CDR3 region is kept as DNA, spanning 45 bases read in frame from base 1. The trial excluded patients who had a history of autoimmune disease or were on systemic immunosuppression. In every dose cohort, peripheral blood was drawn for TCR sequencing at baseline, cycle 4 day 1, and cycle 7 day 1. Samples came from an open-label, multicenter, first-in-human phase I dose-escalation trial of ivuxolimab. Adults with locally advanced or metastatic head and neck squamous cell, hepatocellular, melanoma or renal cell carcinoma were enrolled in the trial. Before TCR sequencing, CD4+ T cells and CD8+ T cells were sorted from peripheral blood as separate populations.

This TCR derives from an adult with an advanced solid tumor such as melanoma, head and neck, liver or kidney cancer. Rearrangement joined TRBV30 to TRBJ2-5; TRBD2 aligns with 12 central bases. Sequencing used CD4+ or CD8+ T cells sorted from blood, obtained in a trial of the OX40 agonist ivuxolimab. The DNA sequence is TGTGCCTGTAACCGACTAGCGGGGGACCAAGAGACCCAGTACTTC. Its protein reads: CACNRLAGDQETQYF.